This paragraph reports one TCR beta chain. No antigen is known for it. The source of the sample is a study of shared clonotypes between healthy human individuals. Study-level points and caveats: Only blood samples were collected, and tissue repertoires likely differ.

The V and J ends lost 6 bases and 0 bases, in that order; junction bases with no gene match: 4. Looked up from germline, CDR1 is MNHNS and CDR2 is SASEGT. This CDR3 is built from 14 residues. Assay used: immunoSEQ multiplex PCR; TCRdb lists only in-frame clones, some missing. This table holds about 1 million clones, approximately 68% found once. This sequence joins TRBV6-1 and TRBJ1-1; 7 nucleotides match TRBD1. The sequence was collected from a man between 18 and 35 years old in good health. The sample was memory CD4+ T cells sorted from blood. Specified subset: CD45RA-negative fraction. DNA for the CDR3: TGTGCCAGCAGGTTGACAGGGATGAACACTGAAGCTTTCTTT. The encoded protein is CASRLTGMNTEAFF.